The 27 T cell receptor beta chains presented below share a single source sample, sequenced in a study of cytomegalovirus exposure and HLA in healthy donors. PCR used 60 Vbeta primers and 13 Jbeta primers. Sequenced by immunoSEQ multiplex PCR; TCRdb stores in-frame clones only, minus some. Of under 140,000 clones in the sample, about four fifths are singletons; the top ten hold under 3%. The sample consisted of PBMCs. These receptors all stem from a woman between 55 and 75 years old in good health and CMV-seropositive.

This clone turned up a few times. The chain employs TRBV9 and TRBJ2-5; D is perhaps TRBD1 (6 bases). Deletions cut 1 base from V and 3 bases from J, with 7 bases between. This CDR3 is 13 amino acids long. Looked up from germline, CDR1 is SGDLS and CDR2 is YYNGEE. In DNA form, the CDR3 reads TGTGCCAGCAGCGTACGGACAGAAGAGACCCAGTACTTC. Translation: CASSVRTEETQYF. The full variable domain, rest sourced from reference TRBV9 and TRBJ2-5, is DSGVTQTPKHLITATGQRVTLRCSPRSGDLSVYWYQQSLDQGLQFLIQYYNGEERAKGNILERFSAQQFPDLHSELNLSSLELGDSALYFCASSVRTEETQYFGPGTRLLVL.

The CDR3 region is CASSLAGKSVEQYF. For the CDR3, the DNA is TGCGCCAGCAGTCTAGCGGGAAAGTCAGTCGAGCAGTACTTC. This sequence joins TRBV5-1 and TRBJ2-7; 9 bases map to TRBD2. The CDR3 length is 14 residues. The germline CDR1 and CDR2 sequences are SGHRS and YFSETQ. The V gene end was trimmed by 5 bases and the J gene end by 6 bases; junction bases not matched to a gene: 9. The full variable domain, rest sourced from reference TRBV5-1 and TRBJ2-7, is KAGVTQTPRYLIKTRGQQVTLSCSPISGHRSVSWYQQTPGQGLQFLFEYFSETQRNKGNFPGRFSGRQFSNSRSEMNVSTLELGDSALYLCASSLAGKSVEQYFGPGTRLTVT.

The chain links TRBV7-3 to TRBJ1-5; a weak D match, TRBD1 (5 bases). Germline-derived CDR1 and CDR2 are SGHTA and FQGTGA. Trimming removed 3 bases at V and 10 bases at J, with 19 bases between. This CDR3 comprises 15 residues. CDR3 loop: CASSLGLAPTAPQHF. CDR3 DNA sequence: TGTGCCAGCAGCTTGGGACTGGCCCCAACCGCTCCCCAGCATTTT.

The DNA of the CDR3 is TGTGCCAGCAGCTTAGGACTAGACCTAGATCAAGAGACCCAGTACTTC. The encoded protein is CASSLGLDLDQETQYF. The genes are TRBV7-9 and TRBJ2-5; a possible D gene is TRBD2 (6 bases). The germline V gene has CDR1 SEHNR and CDR2 FQNEAQ (reference sequence). Trimming shortened V by 1 base and J by 2 bases, and 14 bases separated the two germline ends. The CDR3 has 16 residues.

The rearrangement uses TRBV5-1 and TRBJ2-3; 9 bases are shared with TRBD1. The CDR3 length is 14 residues. The germline CDR1 and CDR2 sequences are SGHRS and YFSETQ. V lost 2 bases and J lost 3; bases outside the gene matches: 1. The DNA for the CDR3 is TGCGCCAGCAGCTTTGGACAGGGGACAGATACGCAGTATTTT. It yields the protein CASSFGQGTDTQYF.

The V gene is TRBV7-9, the J gene TRBJ2-1; possible D gene TRBD2, 5 bases. The CDR3 is 16 residues long. V was shortened by 6 bases and J by 5 bases, with 20 bases between the two germline ends. Germline-derived CDR1 and CDR2 are SEHNR and FQNEAQ (reference sequence). CDR3 sequence: CASSVPASRYHNEQFF. Written as DNA, the CDR3 is TGTGCCAGCAGTGTTCCCGCTAGCAGATACCACAATGAGCAGTTCTTC.

This clone was counted only a few times. V and J are TRBV2 and TRBJ1-1; no clear D. Germline values: CDR1 SNHLY, CDR2 FYNNEI. V gave up 9 bases and J gave up 6 bases, with 17 bases separating them. The CDR3 has 13 residues. The CDR3 sequence: CASETERYAEAFF. The DNA of the CDR3 is TGTGCCAGTGAAACAGAAAGGTACGCTGAAGCTTTCTTT.

In this sample, this clone turned up once. This chain uses TRBV5-4 with TRBJ2-7; 9 bases line up with TRBD1. Germline CDR1 is SGHNT and CDR2 is YYREEE (reference sequence). CDR3 length: 17 amino acids. The J segment lost 7 bases and the V segment lost 2 bases, leaving 16 bases of the junction unmatched. DNA of the CDR3: TGTGCCAGCAGCTTTCGCTCTCGACAGGGGGTATCGAGAGAGCAGTACTTC. This translates into CASSFRSRQGVSREQYF.

The chain recombines TRBV14 with TRBJ1-5; TRBD1 aligns across 7 bases. V shed 1 base and J 2 bases; nucleotides not matched to a gene: 14. Looked up from germline, CDR1 is SGHDN and CDR2 is FVKESK. The CDR3 loop spans 19 amino acids. CDR3 DNA: TGTGCCAGCAGCCAAGTCGGGCAGGGGGAATACCTTTGCAATCAGCCCCAGCATTTT. Its protein product is CASSQVGQGEYLCNQPQHF.

V gene TRBV29-1 combines with J gene TRBJ2-1; 9 bases are shared with TRBD1. V shed 1 base, J shed 9 bases, and the junction held 13 bases outside the gene matches. The germline gives CDR1 SQVTM, CDR2 ANQGSEA. CDR3 length: 16 residues. The CDR3 DNA is TGCAGCGTTGAAGCGGTCTTGGGACAGGGCTGGAGTGAGCAGTTCTTC. As protein: CSVEAVLGQGWSEQFF.

The chain employs TRBV19 and TRBJ1-1, with D tentatively TRBD1 (5 bases). Deletions cut 5 bases from V and 7 bases from J, with 20 bases between. Germline loops: CDR1 LNHDA, CDR2 SQIVND (reference sequence). The CDR3 covers 15 residues. Written as DNA, the CDR3 is TGTGCCAGTAGTTCCAATTCTCCGGGGGGGAATGAAGCTTTCTTT. Its protein is CASSSNSPGGNEAFF.

J is TRBJ2-7 and V is TRBV7-9; D might be TRBD1 (6 bases). The germline gives CDR1 SEHNR, CDR2 FQNEAQ (reference sequence). Trimming shortened V by 7 bases and J by 2 bases, and 12 bases separated the two germline ends. The CDR3 covers 13 residues. CDR3 sequence (DNA): TGTGCCAGCACTCGGGACAACACCTACGAGCAGTACTTC. This encodes CASTRDNTYEQYF. The variable domain in full, completed from reference TRBV7-9 and TRBJ2-7, reads DTGVSQNPRHKITKRGQNVTFRCDPISEHNRLYWYRQTLGQGPEFLTYFQNEAQLEKSRLLSDRFSAERPKGSFSTLEIQRTEQGDSAMYLCASTRDNTYEQYFGPGTRLTVT.

The V call is TRBV27, the J call TRBJ2-3, with D unclear. Deletions cut 3 bases from V and 0 bases from J, with 13 bases between. The CDR3 has 16 residues. The germline V gene encodes CDR1 MNHEY and CDR2 SMNVEV (reference sequence). The DNA for the CDR3 is TGTGCCAGCAGTTTTTATGGAGAATACAGCACAGATACGCAGTATTTT. Amino acid sequence: CASSFYGEYSTDTQYF.

V usage is TRBV6-5 and J usage is TRBJ2-7; TRBD2 is a possible D gene (6 bases). CDR1 and CDR2 (germline): MNHEY, SVGAGI. The germline V and J ends were trimmed by 0 bases and 3 bases, with 12 bases remaining between them. The CDR3 is 15 amino acids. This CDR3 reads CASSYSSLAVYEQYF. As DNA, the CDR3 is TGTGCCAGCAGTTACTCATCTTTAGCGGTCTACGAGCAGTACTTC.

The gene calls are TRBV21-1 and TRBJ1-2; the table gives TRBD1 as D, unverified against the DNA. TRBV21-1 is a recognized pseudogene. The CDR3 consists of 12 residues. The CDR3 region has the DNA TGTGCCACCCCGGACAGGGTTGATGGCTACACCTTC. Translating it yields CATPDRVDGYTF.

The chain employs TRBV12-2 and TRBJ2-5; the table's D call, TRBD2, has no DNA check behind it. TRBV12-2 is designated a pseudogene. This CDR3 has 18 residues. The CDR3 is CASRLRRGGRAPKETQYF. The CDR3 DNA reads as TGTGCAAGTCGCTTACGTCGTGGGGGGAGGGCCCCTAAAGAGACCCAGTACTTC.

The J gene is TRBJ1-5, the V gene TRBV5-5; TRBD1 matches 7 bases. CDR3 size: 15 residues. V was clipped by 2 bases and J by 1 base; unmatched bases: 3. Germline CDR1 reads SGHKS; CDR2 reads YYEKEE (reference sequence). CDR3 coding DNA: TGTGCCAGCAGCTTCCACAGGGGCAGCAATCAGCCCCAGCATTTT. It is translated as CASSFHRGSNQPQHF. Together with reference TRBV5-5 and TRBJ1-5, the CDR3 gives the full variable domain: DAGVTQSPTHLIKTRGQQVTLRCSPISGHKSVSWYQQVLGQGPQFIFQYYEKEERGRGNFPDRFSARQFPNYSSELNVNALLLGDSALYLCASSFHRGSNQPQHFGDGTRLSIL.

The CDR3 spells CAVEGTAPPQHF. Written as DNA, the CDR3 is TGTGCCGTCGAAGGGACAGCTCCCCCCCAGCATTTT. V gene TRBV28 combines with J gene TRBJ1-5, with 7 bases aligning to TRBD1. CDR3 length equals 12 residues. Germline values: CDR1 MDHEN, CDR2 SYDVKM. The junction had 11 bases not matched to a gene; V was cut back by 11 bases and J by 10 bases.

V gene TRBV19 combines with J gene TRBJ2-7, with D maybe TRBD1 (6 bases). From germline, CDR1 is LNHDA and CDR2 SQIVND (reference sequence). This CDR3 spans 14 amino acids. Trimming removed 4 bases at V and 1 base at J, with 11 bases between. CDR3 residues: CASSTYRASYEQYF. The CDR3 DNA sequence: TGTGCCAGTAGTACCTACAGGGCTTCCTACGAGCAGTACTTC.

J is TRBJ1-1 and V is TRBV6-6; D is perhaps TRBD1 (6 bases). Per germline, CDR1 MNHNY and CDR2 SVGAGI (reference sequence). V was pared by 3 bases and J by 0 bases, with 11 bases between. The length of the CDR3 is 15 residues. CDR3 region: CASSYLTGLNTEAFF. CDR3 sequence (DNA): TGTGCCAGCAGTTATTTGACAGGCTTGAACACTGAAGCTTTCTTT.

V is TRBV6-1 and J is TRBJ1-2; 9 bases line up with TRBD1. With 2 bases clipped from V and 1 base from J, the junction kept 8 bases outside the gene matches. This CDR3 region has 17 residues. CDR1 and CDR2 from the germline V gene are MNHNS and SASEGT. The CDR3 protein is CASSELTGGDYNYGYTF. Here the CDR3 DNA reads TGTGCCAGCAGTGAACTGACAGGGGGGGATTATAACTATGGCTACACCTTC.

The V and J genes are TRBV7-9 and TRBJ2-5, with unresolved D. The end of the DNA aligns better with TRBJ2-7, so the J call may be wrong. The CDR3 length is 11 residues. Germline CDR1 is SEHNR and CDR2 is FQNEAQ (reference sequence). This chain's CDR3 is CASTSASEQYF. CDR3 DNA: TGTGCCAGCACTTCCGCATCCGAGCAGTACTTC.

CDR3 bases: TGTGCCAGCAGACAAGGAGGGGCGGTGACTGAAGCTTTCTTT. Residues: CASRQGGAVTEAFF. The chain recombines TRBV28 with TRBJ1-1; D might be TRBD1 (5 bases). The CDR3 totals 14 residues. The ends were cut back, 6 bases at V and 5 bases at J, with 16 bases in the middle. The germline V gene encodes CDR1 MDHEN and CDR2 SYDVKM.

The J gene is TRBJ2-2, the V gene TRBV5-1; TRBD2 agrees at 11 bases. CDR1 and CDR2 (germline): SGHRS, YFSETQ. This CDR3 comprises 19 residues. The V gene end was trimmed by 0 bases and the J gene end by 7 bases; junction bases not matched to a gene: 14. The CDR3 here is CASSLGHPTSGKIGGELFF. CDR3 DNA sequence: TGCGCCAGCAGCTTGGGCCATCCGACTAGCGGGAAAATTGGCGGGGAGCTGTTTTTT.

The chain couples TRBV4-2 to TRBJ1-5, with D uncertain. Germline CDR1 and CDR2: LGHNA and YNFKEQ. V dropped 0 bases and J dropped 2 bases, with 11 bases sitting between them. CDR3 length: 16 residues. CDR3 DNA: TGTGCCAGCAGCCAAGAGAGCGTTATGGGCAATCAGCCCCAGCATTTT. Its translation: CASSQESVMGNQPQHF.

The chain has TRBV6-5 and TRBJ1-1, with D hard to call. The ends were cut back, 10 bases at V and 4 bases at J, with 13 bases in the middle. The CDR3 totals 12 residues. Germline CDR1 reads MNHEY; CDR2 reads SVGAGI. The DNA for the CDR3 is TGTGCCACCAACACCGGGAGCACTGAAGCTTTCTTT. It translates to CATNTGSTEAFF.

This clone was seen once. The chain links TRBV28 to TRBJ1-1; weak D call: TRBD1 (5 bases). The germline V gene has CDR1 MDHEN and CDR2 SYDVKM. V dropped 4 bases and J dropped 1 base, with 10 bases sitting between them. The CDR3 covers 14 residues. This chain's CDR3 is CASSSGGTNTEAFF. CDR3 coding DNA: TGTGCCAGCAGTTCGGGGGGGACGAACACTGAAGCTTTCTTT. Full variable domain (rest looked up from reference TRBV28 and TRBJ1-1): DVKVTQSSRYLVKRTGEKVFLECVQDMDHENMFWYRQDPGLGLRLIYFSYDVKMKEKGDIPEGYSVSREKKERFSLILESASTNQTSMYLCASSSGGTNTEAFFGQGTRLTVV.